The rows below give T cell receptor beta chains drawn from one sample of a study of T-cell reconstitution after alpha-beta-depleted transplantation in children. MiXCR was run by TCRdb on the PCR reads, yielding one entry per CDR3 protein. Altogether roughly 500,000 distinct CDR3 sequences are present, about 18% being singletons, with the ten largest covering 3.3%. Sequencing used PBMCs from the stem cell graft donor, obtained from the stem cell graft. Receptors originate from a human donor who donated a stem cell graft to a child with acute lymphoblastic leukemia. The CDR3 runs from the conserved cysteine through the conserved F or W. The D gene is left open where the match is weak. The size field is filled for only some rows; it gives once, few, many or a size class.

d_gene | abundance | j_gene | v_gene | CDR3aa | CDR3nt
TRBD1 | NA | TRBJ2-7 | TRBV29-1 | CSVAPWTGDYEQYF | TGCAGCGTTGCCCCCTGGACAGGGGATTACGAGCAGTACTTC
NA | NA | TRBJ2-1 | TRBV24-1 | CATSDRLSRNEQFF | TGTGCCACCAGTGATCGACTATCTCGAAATGAGCAGTTCTTC
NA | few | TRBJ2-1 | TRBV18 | CASSLDRSYNEQFF | TGTGCCAGCTCACTTGACAGGAGCTACAATGAGCAGTTCTTC
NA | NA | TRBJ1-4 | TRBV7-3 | CASSPGPNNEKLFF | TGTGCCAGCAGCCCCGGACCCAATAATGAAAAACTGTTTTTT
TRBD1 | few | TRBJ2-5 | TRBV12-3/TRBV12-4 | CASSPQGVAETQYF | TGTGCCAGCAGCCCACAGGGGGTTGCGGAGACCCAGTACTTC
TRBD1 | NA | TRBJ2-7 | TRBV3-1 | CASSAPRDRGRHEQYF | TGTGCCAGCAGCGCCCCCCGGGACAGGGGACGACACGAGCAGTACTTC
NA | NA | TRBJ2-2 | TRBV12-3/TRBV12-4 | CASSLTRVVTGELFF | TGTGCCAGCAGTTTAACCAGGGTCGTCACCGGGGAGCTGTTTTTT
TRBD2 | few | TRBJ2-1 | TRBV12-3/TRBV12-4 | CASRRTSGSAYNEQFF | TGTGCCAGCAGGAGGACTAGCGGGAGCGCCTACAATGAGCAGTTCTTC
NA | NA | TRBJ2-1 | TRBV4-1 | CASSQAGGRAGYNEQFF | TGCGCCAGCAGCCAAGCTGGGGGGCGGGCGGGTTACAATGAGCAGTTCTTC
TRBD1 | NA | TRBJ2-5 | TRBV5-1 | CASSLDPRTGIQETQYF | TGCGCCAGCAGCTTGGACCCCCGGACAGGGATCCAAGAGACCCAGTACTTC
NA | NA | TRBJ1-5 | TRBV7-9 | CASSLADGAWSQPQHF | TGTGCCAGCAGCTTAGCAGACGGGGCATGGAGTCAGCCCCAGCATTTT
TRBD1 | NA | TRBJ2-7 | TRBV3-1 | CASSNGRQGTYEQYF | TGTGCCAGCAGCAATGGGAGACAGGGTACCTACGAGCAGTACTTC
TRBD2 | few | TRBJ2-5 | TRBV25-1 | CASSGTSGPQETQYF | TGTGCCAGCAGTGGTACTAGCGGACCGCAAGAGACCCAGTACTTC
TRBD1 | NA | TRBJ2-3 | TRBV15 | CATSSQGAGSDTQYF | TGTGCCACCAGCAGTCAGGGGGCGGGATCAGATACGCAGTATTTT
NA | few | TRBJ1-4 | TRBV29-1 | CSVEGLSTNEKLFF | TGCAGCGTTGAGGGCTTATCAACTAATGAAAAACTGTTTTTT
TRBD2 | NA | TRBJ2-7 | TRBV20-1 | CSARAGGLAGIYQYF | TGCAGTGCTAGAGCAGGGGGACTAGCGGGAATTTACCAGTACTTC
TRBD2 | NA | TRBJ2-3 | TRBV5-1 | CASSLGGLAATDTQYF | TGCGCCAGCAGCTTGGGGGGACTAGCGGCTACAGATACGCAGTATTTT
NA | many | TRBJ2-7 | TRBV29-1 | CSGGWGPTYEQYF | TGCAGCGGGGGCTGGGGACCCACCTACGAGCAGTACTTC
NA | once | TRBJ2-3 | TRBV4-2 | CASSQVVEGTQYF | TGTGCCAGCAGCCAAGTAGTGGAGGGTACGCAGTATTTT
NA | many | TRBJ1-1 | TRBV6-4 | CASSEGGEDTEAFF | TGTGCCAGCAGTGAAGGGGGAGAGGACACTGAAGCTTTCTTT
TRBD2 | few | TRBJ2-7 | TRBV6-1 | CASTEQGTSGRYVAREQYF | TGTGCCAGCACCGAGCAAGGGACTAGCGGGAGATACGTTGCGCGCGAGCAGTACTTC
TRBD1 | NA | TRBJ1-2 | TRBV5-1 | CASSSTGYKADFYGYTF | TGCGCCAGCAGCTCGACAGGGTATAAGGCCGACTTCTATGGCTACACCTTC
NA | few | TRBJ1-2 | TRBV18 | CASSPDGLTDGYTF | TGTGCCAGCTCGCCTGATGGGCTTACTGATGGCTACACCTTC
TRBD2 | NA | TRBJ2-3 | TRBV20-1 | CSLAEYGGDTQYF | TGCAGTCTAGCGGAATACGGGGGAGATACGCAGTATTTT
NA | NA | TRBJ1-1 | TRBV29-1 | CSVEGRLLEAFF | TGCAGCGTTGAGGGGAGACTCCTTGAAGCTTTCTTT
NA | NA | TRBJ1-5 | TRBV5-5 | CASSPGGWQGLLSPQHF | TGTGCCAGCAGCCCGGGAGGGTGGCAGGGTCTCCTATCGCCCCAGCATTTT
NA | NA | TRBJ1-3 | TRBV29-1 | CSVVTDSGNTIYF | TGCAGCGTTGTTACGGACTCTGGAAACACCATATATTTT
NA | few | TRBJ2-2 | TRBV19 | CASRGTRGYTGELFF | TGTGCCAGTAGGGGGACAAGGGGATATACCGGGGAGCTGTTTTTT
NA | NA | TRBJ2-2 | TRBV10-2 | CASRLVSAGELFF | TGCGCCAGCAGGCTAGTAAGCGCCGGGGAGCTGTTTTTT
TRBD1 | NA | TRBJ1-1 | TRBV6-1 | CASRPQGTRTEAFF | TGTGCCAGCAGGCCACAGGGGACGCGGACTGAAGCTTTCTTT
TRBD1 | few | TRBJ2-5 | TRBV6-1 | CASRGDRAYQETQYF | TGTGCCAGCAGGGGCGACAGGGCGTACCAAGAGACCCAGTACTTC
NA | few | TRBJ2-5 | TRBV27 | CASSRTGYASTQYF | TGTGCCAGCAGTCGTACAGGTTACGCGTCGACCCAGTACTTC
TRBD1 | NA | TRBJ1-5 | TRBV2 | CASSLMGQLNQPQHF | TGTGCCAGCAGCCTGATGGGACAGCTAAATCAGCCCCAGCATTTT
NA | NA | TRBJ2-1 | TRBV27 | CASTERLGEQFF | TGTGCCAGCACCGAAAGACTAGGGGAGCAGTTCTTC
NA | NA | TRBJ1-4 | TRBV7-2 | CASRRLDRANEKLFF | TGTGCCAGCAGGAGACTGGACAGAGCTAATGAAAAACTGTTTTTT